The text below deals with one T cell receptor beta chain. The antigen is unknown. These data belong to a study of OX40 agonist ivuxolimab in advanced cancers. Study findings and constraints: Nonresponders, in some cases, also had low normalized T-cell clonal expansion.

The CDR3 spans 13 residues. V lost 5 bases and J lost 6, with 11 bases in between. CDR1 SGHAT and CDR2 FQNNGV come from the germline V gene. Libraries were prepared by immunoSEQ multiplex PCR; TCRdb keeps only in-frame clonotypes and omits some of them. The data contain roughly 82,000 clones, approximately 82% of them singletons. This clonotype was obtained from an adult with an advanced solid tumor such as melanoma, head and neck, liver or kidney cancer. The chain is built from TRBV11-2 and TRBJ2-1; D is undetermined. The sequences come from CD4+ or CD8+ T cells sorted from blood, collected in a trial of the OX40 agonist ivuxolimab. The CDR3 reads CASSPTTGNEQFF. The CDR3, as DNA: TGTGCCAGCAGCCCGACCACGGGCAATGAGCAGTTCTTC.